The source of this TCR beta chain is a study of neurological immune-mediated disorders. The CDR3 covers 14 residues. In germline, CDR1 is SGHRS, CDR2 YFSETQ. Trimming left V 1 base short and J 5 bases short, with 9 bases between. TCRdb recomputed calls from the 5' RACE reads with MiXCR, one row per CDR3 protein. The sample has 65,000 to 80,000 distinct CDR3 sequences; roughly 15% are singletons. PBMCs numbering 2 million and stored at -80 C yielded the unsorted libraries. Sequenced material: PBMCs. The source of this sequence is a woman in her 40s in good health. The gene calls are TRBV5-1 and TRBJ2-2; no clear D gene. This CDR3 reads CASSLRLETGELFF. As DNA, the CDR3 is TGCGCCAGCAGCTTGAGGTTGGAAACCGGGGAGCTGTTTTTT.